The entry below gives a single TCR beta chain sequence along with its context. This record belongs to a study of blood T cell repertoires in COVID-19. Study summary: Some COVID-19 samples were acute and others convalescent; all came from the United States, Italy and Spain. Nucleic acid was either cDNA or gDNA, and it came from T cells, B-cell-depleted T cells, or PBMCs.

The ends lost 3 bases at V and 10 bases at J; junction bases unmatched: 4. CDR1 LGHDT and CDR2 YNNKEL come from the germline V gene (reference sequence). CDR3 size: 12 residues. How the authors handled the data: Amplification of reference gene primers provided the estimated nucleated cell counts. The protocol was immunoSEQ multiplex PCR, while the TCRdb copy is restricted to in-frame clones and leaves out a portion. The DNA gave D and trimming, while V, J and clone size come from that table. The table lists fewer than 150,000 clones, roughly four fifths of them singletons. Sequencing input: peripheral blood. The J gene is TRBJ1-1, the V gene TRBV3-1 (or the pseudogene TRBV3-2), with 8 bases matching TRBD1. This receptor was taken from a human donor in a cohort sampled during active COVID-19. The CDR3 here is CASSQTGDRAFF. CDR3 sequence (DNA): TGTGCCAGCAGCCAGACAGGGGATCGAGCTTTCTTT.